The 17 T cell receptor beta chains in this list originate from one sample, sequenced in a study of T cell repertoires in cytomegalovirus infection. TCRdb called the reads again in MiXCR, with one record for every CDR3 protein. The table has over 300,000 distinct CDR3 sequences, around a tenth seen once. What was sequenced was PBMCs. The receptors were sampled from a human donor in good health (CMV status not recorded). Some clones in this sample may be carry-over from other donors' samples.

In its sample, this clonotype was seen a few times. The chain recombines TRBV5-1 with TRBJ2-4; 7 bases align to TRBD2. Germline trimming cut 4 bases from V and 5 bases from J; bases unmatched to any gene: 9. Germline V lookup: CDR1 SGHRS, CDR2 YFSETQ. The CDR3 totals 15 residues. The CDR3, as DNA: TGCGCCAGCAGCCTATGGGGGGGAGATCAAAACATTCAGTACTTC. This encodes CASSLWGGDQNIQYF.

The V gene is TRBV19, the J gene TRBJ2-1, with 7 bases that match TRBD1. This CDR3 region has 15 residues. CDR1 and CDR2 (germline): LNHDA, SQIVND (reference sequence). V lost 4 bases and J lost 0; bases outside the gene matches: 3. For the CDR3, the DNA is TGTGCCAGTAGTAAGGGACAGAGCTCCTACAATGAGCAGTTCTTC. This encodes CASSKGQSSYNEQFF.

The chain has TRBV6-2 or TRBV6-3 and TRBJ2-1; tentative D call: TRBD2 (7 bases). The CDR3 sequence is 13 residues long. In germline, CDR1 is MNHEY, CDR2 SVGEGT. The V gene lost 5 bases and the J gene lost 11 bases, with 16 bases spanning the gap. CDR3 loop: CASSDPSRGQQFF. The DNA for the CDR3 is TGTGCCAGCAGTGACCCGTCGCGGGGGCAGCAGTTCTTC.

The chain joins TRBV18 to TRBJ2-5; D ambiguous. The CDR3 totals 14 residues. The ends were cut back, 3 bases at V and 3 bases at J, with 11 bases in the middle. The germline V gene encodes CDR1 KGHSH and CDR2 LQKENI. In DNA, the CDR3 is TGTGCCAGCTCACCCCCGAGTCTGGAAGAGACCCAGTACTTC. This codes for CASSPPSLEETQYF.

This clonotype was found many times. The rearrangement links TRBV7-6 to TRBJ1-1, with D unresolved. Germline assignment: CDR1 SGHVS and CDR2 FNYEAQ. The CDR3 length is 17 residues. Trimming took off 2 bases at V and 2 bases at J, with 18 bases between the two ends. Here the CDR3 reads CASSLSSGRTGNTEAFF. In DNA form, the CDR3 reads TGTGCCAGCAGCTTAAGTTCGGGCAGGACGGGAAACACTGAAGCTTTCTTT. Supplemented by reference TRBV7-6 and TRBJ1-1, the full variable domain reads GAGVSQSPRYKVTKRGQDVALRCDPISGHVSLYWYRQALGQGPEFLTYFNYEAQQDKSGLPNDRFSAERPEGSISTLTIQRTEQRDSAMYRCASSLSSGRTGNTEAFFGQGTRLTVV.

The V call is TRBV12-3 or TRBV12-4, the J call TRBJ2-2, with TRBD2 matching over 10 bases. This CDR3 has 16 amino acids. The V segment lost 10 bases and the J segment 5 bases; nucleotides outside the gene matches: 13. CDR3 nucleotide sequence: TGTGCCACCTCTAGCGGGAGTCGAGCATATACCGGGGAGCTGTTTTTT. Translated: CATSSGSRAYTGELFF.

The CDR3 spells CSARALDRHTEAFF. The CDR3 nucleotides read TGCAGTGCTAGAGCCCTGGACAGGCACACTGAAGCTTTCTTT. This chain connects TRBV20-1 to TRBJ1-1, with 7 positions matching TRBD1. From germline, CDR1 is DFQATT and CDR2 SNEGSKA (reference sequence). This CDR3 spans 14 amino acids. With 1 base clipped from V and 3 bases from J, the junction kept 5 bases outside the gene matches.

Ten or more counts support this clonotype. The V and J genes are TRBV7-2 and TRBJ1-1; 11 bases fit TRBD1. After removal of 4 bases from V and 0 bases from J, the junction contained 7 bases not matched to a gene. The CDR3 has 17 residues. CDR1 is SGHTA, CDR2 FQGNSA, per germline. The CDR3, as DNA: TGTGCCAGCAGCTCCCCCGGGACAGGGGGGATGAACACTGAAGCTTTCTTT. It codes for CASSSPGTGGMNTEAFF.

This clonotype was found many times. The chain links TRBV7-2 to TRBJ2-1; D may be TRBD2 (6 bases). Per the germline V gene, CDR1 is SGHTA and CDR2 is FQGNSA. V was pared by 1 base and J by 1 base, with 11 bases between. The CDR3 consists of 16 residues. Here the CDR3 DNA reads TGTGCCAGCAGCTTAGGCGGGGCCTTGTCCTACAATGAGCAGTTCTTC. The encoded protein is CASSLGGALSYNEQFF.

This clonotype was seen many times. The chain carries TRBV7-2 and TRBJ1-1, with TRBD1 matching over 8 bases. The length of the CDR3 is 15 residues. The trim removed 5 bases at V and 0 bases at J, leaving 5 bases unmatched. Germline CDR1 SGHTA, CDR2 FQGNSA. The CDR3, as DNA: TGTGCCAGCAGCGACCGGGACAGGTTGAACACTGAAGCTTTCTTT. The encoded protein is CASSDRDRLNTEAFF.

This clonotype appeared many times. The chain carries TRBV7-2 and TRBJ2-5; TRBD2 might be the D (6 bases). CDR3 length equals 17 residues. With 2 bases removed from V and 5 bases from J, the gap between germline ends came to 21 bases. CDR1 and CDR2 (germline): SGHTA, FQGNSA. As DNA, the CDR3 is TGTGCCAGCAGCTTAAATTTTAAGGCGGGAAAGGTGGAGACCCAGTACTTC. The encoded protein is CASSLNFKAGKVETQYF.

The table lists this clonotype with a few counts. The gene calls are TRBV12-3 or TRBV12-4 and TRBJ2-4; D possibly corresponds to TRBD2 (6 bases). The V gene lost 6 bases and the J gene lost 7 bases, with 10 bases spanning the gap. CDR3 length: 12 amino acids. CDR3 sequence reads: CASSPEGNIQYF. In DNA, the CDR3 is TGTGCCAGCAGCCCGGAGGGGAACATTCAGTACTTC.

Ten or more counts support this clonotype. V and J are TRBV7-9 and TRBJ2-1; either TRBD1 or TRBD2 may fit D (5 bases each). Per germline, CDR1 SEHNR and CDR2 FQNEAQ (reference sequence). V gave up 6 bases and J gave up 5 bases, with 14 bases separating them. The CDR3 contains 14 residues. The CDR3 bases are TGTGCCAGCAGACCGCCCGGGGCGAACAATGAGCAGTTCTTC. Translation gives CASRPPGANNEQFF. The full variable domain, rest sourced from reference TRBV7-9 and TRBJ2-1, is DTGVSQNPRHKITKRGQNVTFRCDPISEHNRLYWYRQTLGQGPEFLTYFQNEAQLEKSRLLSDRFSAERPKGSFSTLEIQRTEQGDSAMYLCASRPPGANNEQFFGPGTRLTVL.

Notes on this clonotype: A much bigger clone sits one base away, suggesting this may be a read error. Written as DNA, the CDR3 is TGTGCCAGCAGCCCCGTAGCGGGAGCAGGGGCGGGGGAGCTGTTTTTT. Residues: CASSPVAGAGAGELFF. V and J are TRBV7-6 and TRBJ2-2, with TRBD2 matching 9 bases. The CDR3 has 16 amino acids. Trimming took 5 bases from V and 8 from J; bases not matched to a gene: 12. Germline values: CDR1 SGHVS, CDR2 FNYEAQ. Full variable domain (outside the CDR3, taken from reference TRBV7-6 and TRBJ2-2): GAGVSQSPRYKVTKRGQDVALRCDPISGHVSLYWYRQALGQGPEFLTYFNYEAQQDKSGLPNDRFSAERPEGSISTLTIQRTEQRDSAMYRCASSPVAGAGAGELFFGEGSRLTVL.

This clonotype has at least ten counts. V usage is TRBV7-2 and J usage is TRBJ2-5, with no clear D. The germline CDR1 and CDR2 sequences are SGHTA and FQGNSA. The CDR3 has 16 residues. The germline V and J ends were trimmed by 2 bases and 1 base, with 14 bases remaining between them. CDR3 sequence: CASSLSPAFAQETQYF. CDR3 nucleotide sequence: TGTGCCAGCAGCTTAAGCCCCGCCTTTGCCCAAGAGACCCAGTACTTC.

This clonotype was observed a single time. A read error may explain this, as a much larger clone is one base away. The rearrangement uses TRBV20-1 and TRBJ1-5; D is perhaps TRBD2 (5 bases). The J call may be incorrect, as the DNA end agrees better with TRBJ2-3. CDR1 and CDR2 from the germline V gene are DFQATT and SNEGSKA (reference sequence). The CDR3 sequence is 12 residues long. CDR3 region: CSVEGFNQPQYF. In DNA form, the CDR3 reads TGCAGTGTAGAGGGTTTCAATCAGCCCCAGTATTTT.

This clonotype was seen only a few times. The chain carries TRBV28 and TRBJ1-2; tentative D call: TRBD1 (6 bases). Trimming stripped 10 bases from V and 7 bases from J, with 13 bases between. Germline CDR1 reads MDHEN; CDR2 reads SYDVKM. This CDR3 comprises 11 residues. CDR3 protein: CAIQRGAGYTF. CDR3 in DNA: TGTGCCATCCAGCGGGGGGCTGGCTACACCTTC.